Detailed here is one T cell receptor beta chain. The antigen remains undetermined. The data belong to a study of cytomegalovirus exposure and HLA in healthy donors. Findings and caveats of the study: CMV serostatus was the only immune exposure information that was available. Previously analyzed data showed that most TCR beta V segments were productive at a frequency of about 90% or about 30%.

With V trimmed by 6 bases and J by 5 bases, 4 bases remained unmatched. Germline V lookup: CDR1 MDHEN, CDR2 SYDVKM. The CDR3 is 13 residues long. Donors were ostensibly healthy at sampling, although undocumented immune exposures were probable. With 60 Vbeta and 13 Jbeta primers, the PCR was carried out. TCRdb's copy holds only in-frame clones and misses some; the assay was immunoSEQ multiplex PCR. The data show 100,000 or so clones, about 73% seen once. The receptor comes from a woman in her 40s in good health and CMV-seropositive. Sequences were obtained from PBMCs. The chain carries TRBV28 and TRBJ1-5; 7 positions match TRBD1. CDR3 loop: CASSGTVDQPQHF. The CDR3 nucleotides are TGTGCCAGCAGCGGGACAGTAGATCAGCCCCAGCATTTT.